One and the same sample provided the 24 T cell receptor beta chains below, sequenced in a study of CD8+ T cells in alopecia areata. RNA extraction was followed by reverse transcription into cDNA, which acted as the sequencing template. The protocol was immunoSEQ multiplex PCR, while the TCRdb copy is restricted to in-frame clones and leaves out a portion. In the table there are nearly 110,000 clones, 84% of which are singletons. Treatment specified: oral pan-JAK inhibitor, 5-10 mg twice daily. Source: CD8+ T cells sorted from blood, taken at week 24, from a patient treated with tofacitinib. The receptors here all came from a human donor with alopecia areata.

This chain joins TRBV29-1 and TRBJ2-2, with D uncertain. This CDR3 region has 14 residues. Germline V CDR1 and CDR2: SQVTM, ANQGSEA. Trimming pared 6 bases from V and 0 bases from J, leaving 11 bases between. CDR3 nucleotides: TGCAGCGTCCCAGAGGCAGCGAACACCGGGGAGCTGTTTTTT. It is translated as CSVPEAANTGELFF.

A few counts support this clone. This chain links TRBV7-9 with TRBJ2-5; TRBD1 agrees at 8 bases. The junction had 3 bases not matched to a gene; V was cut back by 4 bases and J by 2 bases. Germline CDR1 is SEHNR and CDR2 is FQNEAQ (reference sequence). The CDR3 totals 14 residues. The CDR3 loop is CASSSGTGQETQYF. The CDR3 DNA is TGTGCCAGCAGCTCAGGGACAGGACAAGAGACCCAGTACTTC.

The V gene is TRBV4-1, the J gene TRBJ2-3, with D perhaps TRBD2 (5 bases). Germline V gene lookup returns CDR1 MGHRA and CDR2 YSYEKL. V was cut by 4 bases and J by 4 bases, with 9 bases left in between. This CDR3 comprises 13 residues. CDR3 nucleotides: TGCGCCAGCAGCCCGAGGGTGGCAGATACGCAGTATTTT. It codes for CASSPRVADTQYF.

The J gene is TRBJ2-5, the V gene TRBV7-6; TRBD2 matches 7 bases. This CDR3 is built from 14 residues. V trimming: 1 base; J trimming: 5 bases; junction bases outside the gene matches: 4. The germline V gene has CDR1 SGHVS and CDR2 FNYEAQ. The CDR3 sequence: CASSLGGGKETQYF. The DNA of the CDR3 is TGTGCCAGCAGCTTAGGCGGGGGAAAGGAGACCCAGTACTTC.

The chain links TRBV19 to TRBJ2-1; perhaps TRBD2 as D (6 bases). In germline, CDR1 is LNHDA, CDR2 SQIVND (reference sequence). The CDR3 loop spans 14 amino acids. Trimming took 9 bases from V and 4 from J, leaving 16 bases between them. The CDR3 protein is CASRWGSGYNEQFF. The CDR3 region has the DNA TGTGCCAGCCGCTGGGGTAGCGGATACAATGAGCAGTTCTTC.

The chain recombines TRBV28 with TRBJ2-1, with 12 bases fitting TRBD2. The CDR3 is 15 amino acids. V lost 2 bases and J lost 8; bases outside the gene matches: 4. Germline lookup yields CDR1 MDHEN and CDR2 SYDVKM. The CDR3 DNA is TGTGCCAGCAGTTTAATCCCTAGCGGGGGGGATGAGCAGTTCTTC. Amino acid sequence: CASSLIPSGGDEQFF.

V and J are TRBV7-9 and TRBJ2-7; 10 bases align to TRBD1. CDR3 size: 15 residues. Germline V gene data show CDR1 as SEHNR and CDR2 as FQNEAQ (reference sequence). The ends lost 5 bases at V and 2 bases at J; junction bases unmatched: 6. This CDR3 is CASSPGTGVTYEQYF. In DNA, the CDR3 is TGTGCCAGCAGCCCGGGGACAGGGGTAACCTACGAGCAGTACTTC. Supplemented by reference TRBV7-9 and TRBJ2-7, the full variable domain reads DTGVSQNPRHKITKRGQNVTFRCDPISEHNRLYWYRQTLGQGPEFLTYFQNEAQLEKSRLLSDRFSAERPKGSFSTLEIQRTEQGDSAMYLCASSPGTGVTYEQYFGPGTRLTVT.

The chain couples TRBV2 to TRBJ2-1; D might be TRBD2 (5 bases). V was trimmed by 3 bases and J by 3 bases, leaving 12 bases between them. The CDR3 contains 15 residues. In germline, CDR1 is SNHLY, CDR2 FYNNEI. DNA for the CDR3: TGTGCCAGCAGTGAGGAGGTAGCGAGCTACAATGAGCAGTTCTTC. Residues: CASSEEVASYNEQFF.

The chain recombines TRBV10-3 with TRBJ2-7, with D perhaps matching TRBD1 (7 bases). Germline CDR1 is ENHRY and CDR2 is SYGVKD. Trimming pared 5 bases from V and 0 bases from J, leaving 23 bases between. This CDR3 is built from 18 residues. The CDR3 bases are TGTGCCATCAGTCAGGGGGGACACCCCCCGGATAGCTCCTACGAGCAGTACTTC. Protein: CAISQGGHPPDSSYEQYF.

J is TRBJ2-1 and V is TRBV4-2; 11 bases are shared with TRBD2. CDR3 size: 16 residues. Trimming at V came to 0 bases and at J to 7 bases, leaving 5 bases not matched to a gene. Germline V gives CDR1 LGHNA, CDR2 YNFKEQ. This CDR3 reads CASSQEGASGGNEQFF. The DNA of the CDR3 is TGTGCCAGCAGCCAAGAGGGGGCTAGCGGGGGGAATGAGCAGTTCTTC.

CDR3 in DNA: TGTGCCAGCAGCTTAGACAGGGGGACCGGGGAGCTGTTTTTT. This sequence encodes CASSLDRGTGELFF. The gene calls are TRBV7-6 and TRBJ2-2; 8 positions agree with TRBD1. CDR3 length equals 14 residues. The J segment lost 5 bases and the V segment lost 1 base, leaving 0 bases of the junction unmatched. Per the germline V gene, CDR1 is SGHVS and CDR2 is FNYEAQ.

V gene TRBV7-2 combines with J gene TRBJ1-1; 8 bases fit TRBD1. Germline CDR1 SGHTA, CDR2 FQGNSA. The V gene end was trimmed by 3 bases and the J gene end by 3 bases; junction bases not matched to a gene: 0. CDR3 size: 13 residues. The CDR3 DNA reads TGTGCCAGCAGCTTGGACAGGGACACTGAAGCTTTCTTT. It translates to CASSLDRDTEAFF.

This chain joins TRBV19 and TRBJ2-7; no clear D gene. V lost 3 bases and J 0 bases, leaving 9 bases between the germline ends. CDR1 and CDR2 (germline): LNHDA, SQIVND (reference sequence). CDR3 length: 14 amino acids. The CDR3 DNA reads TGTGCCAGTAGTATGGCGGTTTCCTCCTACGAGCAGTACTTC. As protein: CASSMAVSSYEQYF.

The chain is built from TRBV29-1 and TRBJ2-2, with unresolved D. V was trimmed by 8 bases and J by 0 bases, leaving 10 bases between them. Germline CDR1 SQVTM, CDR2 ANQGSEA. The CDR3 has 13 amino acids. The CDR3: CSYLRSNTGELFF. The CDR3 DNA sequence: TGCAGCTACTTGCGATCGAACACCGGGGAGCTGTTTTTT.

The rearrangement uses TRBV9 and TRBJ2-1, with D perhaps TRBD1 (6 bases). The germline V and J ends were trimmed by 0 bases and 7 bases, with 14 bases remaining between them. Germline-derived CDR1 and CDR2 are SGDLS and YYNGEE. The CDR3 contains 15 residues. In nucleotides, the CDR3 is TGTGCCAGCAGCGTAGCCGGGCAGGGGTTGAATGAGCAGTTCTTC. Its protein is CASSVAGQGLNEQFF. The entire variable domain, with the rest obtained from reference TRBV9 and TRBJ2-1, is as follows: DSGVTQTPKHLITATGQRVTLRCSPRSGDLSVYWYQQSLDQGLQFLIQYYNGEERAKGNILERFSAQQFPDLHSELNLSSLELGDSALYFCASSVAGQGLNEQFFGPGTRLTVL.

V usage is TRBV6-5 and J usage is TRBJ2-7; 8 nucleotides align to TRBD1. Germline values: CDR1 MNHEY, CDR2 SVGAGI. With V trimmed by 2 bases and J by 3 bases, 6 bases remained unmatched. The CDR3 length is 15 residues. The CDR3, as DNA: TGTGCCAGCAGTTACGGACAGGGTGGACTCTACGAGCAGTACTTC. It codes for CASSYGQGGLYEQYF.

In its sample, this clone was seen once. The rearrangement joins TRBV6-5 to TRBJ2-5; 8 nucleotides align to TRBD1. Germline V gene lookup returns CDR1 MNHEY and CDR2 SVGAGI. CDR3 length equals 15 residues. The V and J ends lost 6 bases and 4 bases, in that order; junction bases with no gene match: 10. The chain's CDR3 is CASSRPTGDGETQYF. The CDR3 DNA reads TGTGCCAGCAGCCGACCGACAGGGGACGGAGAGACCCAGTACTTC.

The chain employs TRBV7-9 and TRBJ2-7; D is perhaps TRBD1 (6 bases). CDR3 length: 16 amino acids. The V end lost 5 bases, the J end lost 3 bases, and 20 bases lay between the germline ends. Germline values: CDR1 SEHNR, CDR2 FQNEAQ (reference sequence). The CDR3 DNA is TGTGCCAGCAGCCCCCAAGGGGCAGGGGTAATCTACGAGCAGTACTTC. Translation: CASSPQGAGVIYEQYF. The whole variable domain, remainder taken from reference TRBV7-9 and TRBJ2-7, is DTGVSQNPRHKITKRGQNVTFRCDPISEHNRLYWYRQTLGQGPEFLTYFQNEAQLEKSRLLSDRFSAERPKGSFSTLEIQRTEQGDSAMYLCASSPQGAGVIYEQYFGPGTRLTVT.

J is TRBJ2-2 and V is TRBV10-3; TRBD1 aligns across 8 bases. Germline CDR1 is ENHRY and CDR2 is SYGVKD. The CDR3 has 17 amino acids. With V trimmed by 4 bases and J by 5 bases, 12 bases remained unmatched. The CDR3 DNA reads TGTGCCATCAGTGGGGATGGACAGGGTGTTGTTACCGGGGAGCTGTTTTTT. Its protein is CAISGDGQGVVTGELFF.

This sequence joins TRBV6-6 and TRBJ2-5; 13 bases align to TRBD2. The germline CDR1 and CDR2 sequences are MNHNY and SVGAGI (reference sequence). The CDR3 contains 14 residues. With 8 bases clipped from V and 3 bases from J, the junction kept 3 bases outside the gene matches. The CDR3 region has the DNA TGTGCCAGCTGGGGGACTAGCGGGGAAGAGACCCAGTACTTC. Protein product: CASWGTSGEETQYF.

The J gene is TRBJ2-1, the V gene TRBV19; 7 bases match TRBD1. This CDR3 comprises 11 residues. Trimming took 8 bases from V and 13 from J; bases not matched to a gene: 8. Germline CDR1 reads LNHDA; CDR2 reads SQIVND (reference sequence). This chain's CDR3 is CASSKGGYQFF. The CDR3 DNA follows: TGTGCCAGTTCCAAAGGGGGCTACCAGTTCTTC.

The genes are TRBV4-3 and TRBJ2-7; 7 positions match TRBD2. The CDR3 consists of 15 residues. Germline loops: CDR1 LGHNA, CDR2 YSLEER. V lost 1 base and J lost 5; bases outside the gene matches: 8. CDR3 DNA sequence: TGCGCCAGCAGCCAAGTCCTTAGCGGGTTAGACGAGCAGTACTTC. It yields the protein CASSQVLSGLDEQYF.

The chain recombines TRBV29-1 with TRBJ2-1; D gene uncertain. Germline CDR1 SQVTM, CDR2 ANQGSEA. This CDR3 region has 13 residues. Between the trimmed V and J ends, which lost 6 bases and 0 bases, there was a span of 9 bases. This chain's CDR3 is CSVRTGSYNEQFF. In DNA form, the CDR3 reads TGCAGCGTCAGGACGGGCTCCTACAATGAGCAGTTCTTC.

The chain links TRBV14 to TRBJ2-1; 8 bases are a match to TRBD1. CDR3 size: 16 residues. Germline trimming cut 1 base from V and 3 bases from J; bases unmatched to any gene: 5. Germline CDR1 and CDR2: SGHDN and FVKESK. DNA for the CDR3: TGTGCCAGCAGCCAAGGGACAGGGTTGAGCTACAATGAGCAGTTCTTC. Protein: CASSQGTGLSYNEQFF.